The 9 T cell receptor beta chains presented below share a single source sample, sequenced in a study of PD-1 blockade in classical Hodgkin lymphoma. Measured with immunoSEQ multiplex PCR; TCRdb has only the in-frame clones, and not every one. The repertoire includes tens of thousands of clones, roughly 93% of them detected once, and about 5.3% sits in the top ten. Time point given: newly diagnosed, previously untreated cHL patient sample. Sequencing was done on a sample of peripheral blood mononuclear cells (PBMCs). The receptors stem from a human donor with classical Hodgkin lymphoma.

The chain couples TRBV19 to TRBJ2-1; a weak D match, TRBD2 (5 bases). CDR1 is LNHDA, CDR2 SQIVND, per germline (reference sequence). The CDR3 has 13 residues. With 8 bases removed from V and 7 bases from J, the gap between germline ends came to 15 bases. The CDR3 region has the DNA TGTGCCAGTCGGCGCGTAGCGACGAATGAGCAGTTCTTC. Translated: CASRRVATNEQFF.

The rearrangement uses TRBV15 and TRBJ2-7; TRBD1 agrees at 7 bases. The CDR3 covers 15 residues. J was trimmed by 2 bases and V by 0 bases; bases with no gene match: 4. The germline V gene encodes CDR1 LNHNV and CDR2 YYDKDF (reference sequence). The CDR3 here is CATSRDPGQPYEQYF. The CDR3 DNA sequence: TGTGCCACCAGCAGAGATCCGGGACAGCCCTACGAGCAGTACTTC.

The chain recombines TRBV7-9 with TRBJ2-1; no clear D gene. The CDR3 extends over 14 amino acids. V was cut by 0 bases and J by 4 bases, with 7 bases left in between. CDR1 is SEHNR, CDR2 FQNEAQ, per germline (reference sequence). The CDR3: CASSLATGYNEQFF. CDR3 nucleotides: TGTGCCAGCAGCTTAGCGACCGGTTACAATGAGCAGTTCTTC.

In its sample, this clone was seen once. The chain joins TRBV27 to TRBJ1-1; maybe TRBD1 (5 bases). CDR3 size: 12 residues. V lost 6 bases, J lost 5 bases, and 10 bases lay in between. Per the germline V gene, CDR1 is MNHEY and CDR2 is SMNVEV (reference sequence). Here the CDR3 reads CASSFQGTEAFF. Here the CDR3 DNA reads TGTGCCAGCAGCTTTCAGGGAACTGAAGCTTTCTTT.

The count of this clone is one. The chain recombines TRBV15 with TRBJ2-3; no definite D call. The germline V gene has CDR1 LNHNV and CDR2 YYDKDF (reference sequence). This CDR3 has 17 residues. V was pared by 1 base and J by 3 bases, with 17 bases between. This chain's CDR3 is CATSRGQNTPTTDTQYF. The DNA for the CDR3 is TGTGCCACCAGCAGAGGCCAGAACACGCCGACGACAGATACGCAGTATTTT.

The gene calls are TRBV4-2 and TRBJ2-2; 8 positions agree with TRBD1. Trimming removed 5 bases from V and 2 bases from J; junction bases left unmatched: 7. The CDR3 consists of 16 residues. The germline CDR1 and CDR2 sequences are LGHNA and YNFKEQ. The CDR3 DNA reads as TGTGCCAGCAGCACCGGACAGGGAATAAACACCGGGGAGCTGTTTTTT. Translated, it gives CASSTGQGINTGELFF.

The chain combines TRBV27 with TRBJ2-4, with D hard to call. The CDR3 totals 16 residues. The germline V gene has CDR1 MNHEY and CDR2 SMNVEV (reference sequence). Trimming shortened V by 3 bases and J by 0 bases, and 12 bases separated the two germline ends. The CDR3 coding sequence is TGTGCCAGCAGTTTCTGGTCAGACCTAGCCAAAAACATTCAGTACTTC. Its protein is CASSFWSDLAKNIQYF.

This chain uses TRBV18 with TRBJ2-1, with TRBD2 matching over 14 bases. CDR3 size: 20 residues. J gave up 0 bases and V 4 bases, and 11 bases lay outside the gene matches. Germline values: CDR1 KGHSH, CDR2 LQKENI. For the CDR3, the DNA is TGTGCCAGCTCACTTGGACCGGGACTAGCGGGAGATCGCTCCTACAATGAGCAGTTCTTC. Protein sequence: CASSLGPGLAGDRSYNEQFF.

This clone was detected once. For the CDR3, the DNA is TGTGCCAGCAGTGATCTCGATAGCAATCAGCCCCAGCATTTT. Amino acid sequence: CASSDLDSNQPQHF. The chain uses TRBV2 and TRBJ1-5; no firm D call. Trimming took off 3 bases at V and 0 bases at J, with 6 bases between the two ends. CDR3 size: 14 residues. Germline V gives CDR1 SNHLY, CDR2 FYNNEI.